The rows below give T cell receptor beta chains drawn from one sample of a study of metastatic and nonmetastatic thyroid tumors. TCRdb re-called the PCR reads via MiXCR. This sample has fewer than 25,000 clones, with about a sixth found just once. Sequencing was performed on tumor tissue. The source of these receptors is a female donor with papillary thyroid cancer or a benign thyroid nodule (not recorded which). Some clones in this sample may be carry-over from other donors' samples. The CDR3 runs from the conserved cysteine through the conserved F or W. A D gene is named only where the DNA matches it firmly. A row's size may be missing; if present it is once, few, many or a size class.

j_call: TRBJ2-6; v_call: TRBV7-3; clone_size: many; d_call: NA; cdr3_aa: CASYGPHESSGANVLTF; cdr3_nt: TGTGCCAGCTATGGGCCCCACGAATCGTCTGGGGCCAACGTCCTGACTTTC
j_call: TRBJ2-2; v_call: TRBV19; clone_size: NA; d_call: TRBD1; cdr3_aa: CATQGQGTNTLELFF; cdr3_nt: TGTGCCACCCAGGGACAGGGGACGAACACCTTGGAGCTGTTTTTT
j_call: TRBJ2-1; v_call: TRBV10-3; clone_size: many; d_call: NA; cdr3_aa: CAISAKGGVGYNEQFF; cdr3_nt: TGTGCCATCAGTGCTAAAGGCGGGGTGGGTTACAATGAGCAGTTCTTC
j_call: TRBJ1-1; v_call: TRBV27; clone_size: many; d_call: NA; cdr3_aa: CASSLFRALNTEAFF; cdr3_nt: TGTGCCAGCAGTTTATTTCGGGCGTTGAACACTGAAGCTTTCTTT
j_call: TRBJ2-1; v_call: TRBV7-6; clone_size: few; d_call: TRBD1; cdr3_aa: CASSLAGQGAGDQFF; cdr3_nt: TGTGCCAGCAGCTTAGCCGGACAGGGCGCAGGAGATCAGTTCTTC
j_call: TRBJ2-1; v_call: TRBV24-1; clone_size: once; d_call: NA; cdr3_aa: CATSDLHLIGVLSGRRVSYNEQFF; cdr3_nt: TGTGCCACCAGTGATTTGCACCTAATTGGGGTACTATCGGGGCGGAGAGTCTCCTACAATGAGCAGTTCTTC
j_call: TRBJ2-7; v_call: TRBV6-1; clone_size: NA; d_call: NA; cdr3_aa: CASSRDLYYEQYF; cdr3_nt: TGTGCCAGCAGCCGAGATCTATACTACGAGCAGTACTTC
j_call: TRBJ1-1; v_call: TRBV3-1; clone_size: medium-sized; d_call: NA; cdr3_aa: CASSRGNTEAFF; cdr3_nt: TGTGCCAGCAGCAGGGGGAACACTGAAGCTTTCTTT
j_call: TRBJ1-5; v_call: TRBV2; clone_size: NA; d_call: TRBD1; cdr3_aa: CASRVTGGGRQPQHF; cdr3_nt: TGTGCCAGCAGGGTAACAGGGGGGGGTCGTCAGCCCCAGCATTTT
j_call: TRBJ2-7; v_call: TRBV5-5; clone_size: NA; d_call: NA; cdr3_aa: CASSFVHYEQYF; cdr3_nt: TGTGCCAGCAGCTTCGTACATTACGAGCAGTACTTC
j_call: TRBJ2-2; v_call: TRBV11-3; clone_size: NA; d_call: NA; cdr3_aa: CASGPQRTGRAVELFF; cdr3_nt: TGTGCCAGCGGCCCCCAGCGAACAGGCAGGGCCGTGGAGCTGTTTTTT
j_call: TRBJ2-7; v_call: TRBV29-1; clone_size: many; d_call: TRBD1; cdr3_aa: CSVGADRVTSYEQYF; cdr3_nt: TGCAGCGTTGGAGCGGACAGGGTAACCTCCTACGAGCAGTACTTC
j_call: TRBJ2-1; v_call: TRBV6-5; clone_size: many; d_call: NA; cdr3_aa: CASSYSLESSGEQFF; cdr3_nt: TGTGCCAGCAGTTACTCGCTTGAAAGCTCAGGGGAGCAGTTCTTC
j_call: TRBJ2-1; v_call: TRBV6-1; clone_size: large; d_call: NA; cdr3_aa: CASRGNEQFF; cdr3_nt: TGTGCCAGCCGGGGCAATGAGCAGTTCTTC
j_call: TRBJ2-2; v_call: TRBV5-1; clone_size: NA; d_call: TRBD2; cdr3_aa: CASSLGILAGVVANTGELFF; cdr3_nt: TGCGCCAGCAGCTTGGGGATACTAGCGGGAGTAGTGGCGAACACCGGGGAGCTGTTTTTT
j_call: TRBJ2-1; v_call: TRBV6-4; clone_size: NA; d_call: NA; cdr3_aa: CASRSVHNEQFF; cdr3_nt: TGTGCCAGCAGATCTGTACATAATGAGCAGTTCTTC
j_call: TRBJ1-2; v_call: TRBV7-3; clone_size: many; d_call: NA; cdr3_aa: CASSPDRNYGYTF; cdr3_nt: TGTGCCAGCAGCCCGGACCGGAACTATGGCTACACCTTC
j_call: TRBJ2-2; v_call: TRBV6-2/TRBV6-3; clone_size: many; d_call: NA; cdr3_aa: CASSSLRSNTGELFF; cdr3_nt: TGTGCCAGCAGTTCCCTTCGGTCGAACACCGGGGAGCTGTTTTTT
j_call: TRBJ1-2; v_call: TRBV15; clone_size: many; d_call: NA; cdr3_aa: CATSRDPTNYGYTF; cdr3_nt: TGTGCCACCAGCAGAGATCCGACGAACTATGGCTACACCTTC
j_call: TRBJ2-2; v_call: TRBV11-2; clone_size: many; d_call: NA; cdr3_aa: CASSLGPGTGELFF; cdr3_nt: TGTGCCAGCAGCTTAGGACCAGGGACCGGGGAGCTGTTTTTT
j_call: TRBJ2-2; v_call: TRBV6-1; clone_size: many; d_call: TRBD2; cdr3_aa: CASRRTSGTGELFF; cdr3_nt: TGTGCCAGCAGGAGGACTAGCGGGACCGGGGAGCTGTTTTTT
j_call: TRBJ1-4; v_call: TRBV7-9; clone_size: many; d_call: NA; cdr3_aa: CASSSGQEKLFF; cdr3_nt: TGTGCCAGCAGCTCCGGACAGGAAAAACTGTTTTTT
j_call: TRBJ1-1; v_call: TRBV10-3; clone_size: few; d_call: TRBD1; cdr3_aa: CASSEPGQGRTEAFF; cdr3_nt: TGTGCCAGCAGTGAACCGGGACAGGGGCGAACTGAAGCTTTCTTT
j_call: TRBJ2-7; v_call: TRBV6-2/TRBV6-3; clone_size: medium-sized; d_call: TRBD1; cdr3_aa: CASGDLGQSYEQYF; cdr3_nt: TGTGCCAGCGGGGATCTGGGACAGTCCTACGAGCAGTACTTC
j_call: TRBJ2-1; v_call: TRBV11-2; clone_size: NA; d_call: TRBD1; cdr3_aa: CASSSDRGPYNEQFF; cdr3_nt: TGTGCCAGCAGCTCAGACAGGGGGCCCTACAATGAGCAGTTCTTC
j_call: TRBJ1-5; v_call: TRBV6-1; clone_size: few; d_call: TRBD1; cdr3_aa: CARGDRASQTQHF; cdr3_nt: TGTGCCAGAGGGGACAGGGCGAGCCAGACCCAGCATTTT
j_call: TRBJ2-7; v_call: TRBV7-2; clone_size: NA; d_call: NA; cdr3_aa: CSSSLGWSSGEQYF; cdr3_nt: TGTTCCAGCAGCTTAGGCTGGAGCAGTGGGGAGCAGTACTTC
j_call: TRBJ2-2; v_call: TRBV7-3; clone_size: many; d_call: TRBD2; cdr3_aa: CASSLTGLAWENTGELFF; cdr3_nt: TGTGCCAGCAGCTTAACCGGACTAGCATGGGAGAACACCGGGGAGCTGTTTTTT
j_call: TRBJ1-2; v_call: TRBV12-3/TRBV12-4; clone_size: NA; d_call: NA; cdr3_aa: CASNTPISNYGYTF; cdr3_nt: TGTGCCAGCAATACTCCCATCAGCAACTATGGCTACACCTTC
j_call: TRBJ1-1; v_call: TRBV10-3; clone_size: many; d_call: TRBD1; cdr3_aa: CAIRTGTGGRMNTEAFF; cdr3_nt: TGTGCCATCAGGACCGGGACAGGGGGCCGAATGAACACTGAAGCTTTCTTT
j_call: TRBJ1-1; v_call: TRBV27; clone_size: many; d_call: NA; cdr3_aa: CASSFLPGPEATEAFF; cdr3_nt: TGTGCCAGCAGTTTCCTACCGGGACCAGAGGCCACTGAAGCTTTCTTT
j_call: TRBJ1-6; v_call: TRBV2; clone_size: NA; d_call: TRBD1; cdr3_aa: CASSWDSRLGRNSPPHF; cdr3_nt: TGTGCCAGCAGTTGGGACAGTAGGTTGGGTCGTAATTCACCCCCCCACTTT
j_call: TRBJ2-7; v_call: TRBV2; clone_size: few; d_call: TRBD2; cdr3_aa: CASIGAGGLEQYF; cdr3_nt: TGTGCCAGCATTGGAGCGGGAGGGCTCGAGCAGTACTTC
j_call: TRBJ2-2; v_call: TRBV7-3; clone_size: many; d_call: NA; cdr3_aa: CASSFEGANTGELFF; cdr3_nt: TGTGCCAGCAGCTTTGAAGGGGCGAACACCGGGGAGCTGTTTTTT
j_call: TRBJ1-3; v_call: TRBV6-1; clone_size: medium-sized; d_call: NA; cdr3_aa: CASGQISGNTIYF; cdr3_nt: TGTGCCAGCGGACAGATCTCTGGAAACACCATATATTTT
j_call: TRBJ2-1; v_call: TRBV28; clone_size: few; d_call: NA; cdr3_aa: CASSLGRVGKSYNEQFF; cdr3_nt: TGTGCCAGCAGTTTAGGAAGAGTGGGGAAGTCCTACAATGAGCAGTTCTTC
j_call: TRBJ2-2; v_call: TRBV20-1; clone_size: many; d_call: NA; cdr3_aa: CSARLRGPANTGELFF; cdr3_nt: TGCAGTGCTAGACTTCGGGGGCCGGCGAACACCGGGGAGCTGTTTTTT
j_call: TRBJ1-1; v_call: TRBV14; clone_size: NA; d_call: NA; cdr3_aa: CASIQLILNTEASF; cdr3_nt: TGTGCCAGCATCCAACTGATCTTGAACACTGAAGCTTCCTTT
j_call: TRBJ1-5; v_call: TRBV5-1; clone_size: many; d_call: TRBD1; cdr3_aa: CASSQGTGYQPQHF; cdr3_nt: TGCGCCAGCAGCCAAGGGACAGGGTATCAGCCCCAGCATTTT
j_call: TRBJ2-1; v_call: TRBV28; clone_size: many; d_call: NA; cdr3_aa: CASKDSLYNEQFF; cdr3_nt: TGTGCCAGCAAGGACAGCCTCTACAATGAGCAGTTCTTC
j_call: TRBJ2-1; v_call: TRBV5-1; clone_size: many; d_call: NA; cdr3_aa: CASSLAAAGNEQFF; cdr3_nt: TGCGCCAGCAGCTTGGCGGCGGCGGGTAATGAGCAGTTCTTC
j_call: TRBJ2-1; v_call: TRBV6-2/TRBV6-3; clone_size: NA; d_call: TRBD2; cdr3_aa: CTSMPGLAGGPLWNEQFF; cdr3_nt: TGTACCAGCATGCCGGGACTAGCGGGGGGGCCGTTGTGGAATGAGCAGTTCTTC
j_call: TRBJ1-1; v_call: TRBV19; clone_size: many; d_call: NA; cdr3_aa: CASSIEDETEAFF; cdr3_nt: TGTGCCAGTAGTATTGAGGATGAAACTGAAGCTTTCTTT
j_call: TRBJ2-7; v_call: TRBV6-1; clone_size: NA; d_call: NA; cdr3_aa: CVSSTDLSYEQYF; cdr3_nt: TGTGTCAGCAGCACTGATCTCTCCTACGAGCAGTACTTC
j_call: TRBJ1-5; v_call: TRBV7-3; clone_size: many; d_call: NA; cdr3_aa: CASSDSGYQPQHF; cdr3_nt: TGTGCCAGCAGCGACTCAGGGTATCAGCCCCAGCATTTT
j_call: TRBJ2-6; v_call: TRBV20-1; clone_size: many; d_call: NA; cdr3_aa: CSARRSTGANVLTF; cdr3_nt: TGCAGTGCTCGACGTTCAACTGGGGCCAACGTCCTGACTTTC
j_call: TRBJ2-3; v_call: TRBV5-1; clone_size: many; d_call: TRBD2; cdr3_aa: CASSPLTSGRPTDTQYF; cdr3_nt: TGCGCCAGCAGCCCACTGACTAGCGGGAGACCCACAGATACGCAGTATTTT
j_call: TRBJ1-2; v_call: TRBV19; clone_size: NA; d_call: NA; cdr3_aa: CASSIVGGNYGYTF; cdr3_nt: TGTGCCAGTAGTATAGTCGGGGGAAACTATGGCTACACCTTC
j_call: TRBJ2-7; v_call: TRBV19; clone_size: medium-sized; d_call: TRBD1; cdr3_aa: CASSPLRDSPYEQYF; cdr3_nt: TGTGCCAGTAGTCCCCTACGGGACAGCCCCTACGAGCAGTACTTC
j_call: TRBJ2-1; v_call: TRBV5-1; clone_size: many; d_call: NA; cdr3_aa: CASSLGVADRGLYEQFF; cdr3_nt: TGCGCCAGCAGCTTGGGGGTTGCGGACAGAGGACTCTATGAGCAGTTCTTC
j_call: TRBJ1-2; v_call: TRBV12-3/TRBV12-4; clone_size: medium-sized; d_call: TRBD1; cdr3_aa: CASSSGDRVAYGYTF; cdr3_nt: TGTGCCAGCAGTTCAGGGGACAGGGTGGCGTATGGCTACACCTTC
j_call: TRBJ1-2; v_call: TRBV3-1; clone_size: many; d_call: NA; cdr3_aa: CASSLFQGRGGYTF; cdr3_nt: TGTGCCAGCAGCCTTTTTCAGGGGAGAGGTGGCTACACCTTC
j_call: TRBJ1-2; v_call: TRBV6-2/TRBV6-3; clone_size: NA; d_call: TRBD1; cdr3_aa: CASSYFTGGGNYGYTF; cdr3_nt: TGTGCCAGCAGTTACTTCACAGGGGGCGGAAACTATGGCTACACCTTC
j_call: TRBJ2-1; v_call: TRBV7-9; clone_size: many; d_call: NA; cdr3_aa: CASSLSDNEQFF; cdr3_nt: TGTGCCAGCAGCTTATCCGACAATGAGCAGTTCTTC